The TCR beta chain described here comes from a study of T-cell memory formation after mild COVID-19. TCRdb passed the 5' RACE reads through MiXCR, listing each CDR3 protein once. The table has 150,000 to 200,000 distinct CDR3 sequences, about 9.9% seen once. CDR1 is DFQATT and CDR2 is SNEGSKA in the germline V gene (reference sequence). This CDR3 has 12 amino acids. Germline trimming cut 6 bases from V and 3 bases from J; bases unmatched to any gene: 5. The gene calls are TRBV20-1 and TRBJ2-7, with TRBD1 identical over 7 bases. This clonotype originated in a man younger than 30 who had mild COVID-19 (a few samples of this study predate the infection). Cell type and time point are not known. The sequenced sample consisted of PBMCs or a T cell subset sorted from them (not recorded which). The CDR3 DNA reads as TGCAGTGCCAGGGACAGACACTACGAGCAGTACGTC. This gives the protein CSARDRHYEQYV.